The clone carrying this TCR beta chain was observed once. This specimen belongs to a study of blood T cell repertoires in COVID-19. TCRdb's copy holds only in-frame clones and misses some; the assay was immunoSEQ multiplex PCR. Here the sample spans approximately 210,000 clones, 70% to 90% being singletons. V lost 4 bases to trimming and J lost 6 bases; unmatched junction nucleotides: 7. Germline V gene lookup returns CDR1 SGHRS and CDR2 YFSETQ. The CDR3 is made up of 16 amino acids. The sequencing input was PBMCs or T cells enriched from blood (not recorded which). The J gene is TRBJ2-3, the V gene TRBV5-1, with 14 positions matching TRBD2. The TCR was taken from a man younger than 40 with acute COVID-19. The CDR3 loop is CASSNGLAGGLDTQYF. The CDR3 DNA is TGCGCCAGCAGCAACGGACTAGCGGGGGGTCTGGATACGCAGTATTTT.